The 19 T cell receptor beta chains given below trace back to one sample, sequenced in a study of cytomegalovirus exposure and HLA in healthy donors. Vbeta (60) and Jbeta (13) primers were used in the PCR. Profiling relied on immunoSEQ multiplex PCR, and the TCRdb table lists in-frame clones only, not all of them. The top ten clones hold 5.4% of a sample with approximately 150,000 clones, roughly 70% of them seen once. Sequencing was done on a sample of PBMCs. These receptor sequences come from a woman aged 18 to 35 in good health and CMV-seropositive.

The table lists this clone with a few counts. V usage is TRBV7-9 and J usage is TRBJ2-7; 11 positions match TRBD2. After removal of 2 bases from V and 2 bases from J, the junction contained 11 bases not matched to a gene. CDR3 length equals 18 residues. Germline V gene lookup returns CDR1 SEHNR and CDR2 FQNEAQ (reference sequence). The CDR3 loop reads CASSLKPGSSGGAYEQYF. CDR3 DNA: TGTGCCAGCAGCTTAAAACCAGGGAGTAGCGGGGGGGCCTACGAGCAGTACTTC. The whole variable domain, remainder taken from reference TRBV7-9 and TRBJ2-7, is DTGVSQNPRHKITKRGQNVTFRCDPISEHNRLYWYRQTLGQGPEFLTYFQNEAQLEKSRLLSDRFSAERPKGSFSTLEIQRTEQGDSAMYLCASSLKPGSSGGAYEQYFGPGTRLTVT.

V is TRBV6-5 and J is TRBJ2-7; 10 bases match TRBD1. Looked up from germline, CDR1 is MNHEY and CDR2 is SVGAGI. The J segment lost 5 bases and the V segment lost 10 bases, leaving 5 bases of the junction unmatched. The CDR3 contains 12 residues. The CDR3, as DNA: TGTGCCACCCGGGACAGGGGAAACGAGCAGTACTTC. Its translation: CATRDRGNEQYF.

This clone was observed a single time. The chain joins TRBV7-9 to TRBJ2-7; D perhaps matches TRBD1 (5 bases). This CDR3 spans 13 amino acids. V dropped 1 base and J dropped 3 bases, with 7 bases sitting between them. Germline V gene data show CDR1 as SEHNR and CDR2 as FQNEAQ (reference sequence). CDR3 bases: TGTGCCAGCAGCTTAGGACAGAACTACGAGCAGTACTTC. This gives the protein CASSLGQNYEQYF. Drawing the rest from reference TRBV7-9 and TRBJ2-7, the complete variable domain is DTGVSQNPRHKITKRGQNVTFRCDPISEHNRLYWYRQTLGQGPEFLTYFQNEAQLEKSRLLSDRFSAERPKGSFSTLEIQRTEQGDSAMYLCASSLGQNYEQYFGPGTRLTVT.

The chain links TRBV7-2 to TRBJ2-1; 9 positions match TRBD1. V trimming: 5 bases; J trimming: 8 bases; junction bases outside the gene matches: 16. The CDR3 sequence is 17 residues long. CDR1 SGHTA and CDR2 FQGNSA come from the germline V gene. The CDR3 region has the DNA TGTGCCAGCAGCCTCTTACAGGGGGCCAATACTCCTCATGAGCAGTTCTTC. This sequence encodes CASSLLQGANTPHEQFF.

This chain joins TRBV10-3 and TRBJ2-3, with 7 bases identical to TRBD2. Germline V lookup: CDR1 ENHRY, CDR2 SYGVKD. Trimming took 2 bases from V and 2 from J; bases not matched to a gene: 7. The CDR3 has 16 residues. The CDR3 is CAISEEASGFTDTQYF. The CDR3 DNA reads TGTGCCATCAGTGAGGAGGCTAGCGGATTCACAGATACGCAGTATTTT.

The chain employs TRBV10-3 and TRBJ1-1; tentative D call: TRBD1 (6 bases). V lost 8 bases, J lost 6 bases, and 10 bases lay in between. Germline V lookup: CDR1 ENHRY, CDR2 SYGVKD. The CDR3 extends over 11 amino acids. Here the CDR3 DNA reads TGTGCCATCGCACAGGGACCTGAAGCTTTCTTT. Its protein is CAIAQGPEAFF.

The genes are TRBV14 and TRBJ2-3; TRBD2 agrees at 11 bases. There are 15 residues in the CDR3. Germline CDR1 reads SGHDN; CDR2 reads FVKESK. V dropped 2 bases and J dropped 5; count of bases not matched to a gene: 3. This chain's CDR3 is CASSQTSGGRDTQYF. CDR3 DNA: TGTGCCAGCAGCCAAACTAGCGGGGGTAGAGATACGCAGTATTTT.

The chain recombines TRBV6-1 with TRBJ1-2; 8 positions agree with TRBD1. After removal of 7 bases from V and 2 bases from J, the junction contained 3 bases not matched to a gene. Germline CDR1 and CDR2: MNHNS and SASEGT. CDR3 length: 13 amino acids. CDR3 DNA: TGTGCCAGCAACAGGGGGGCAAACTATGGCTACACCTTC. Translating gives CASNRGANYGYTF.

This rearrangement joins TRBV7-3 to TRBJ2-3, with D hard to call. The CDR3 covers 15 residues. The germline V and J ends were trimmed by 3 bases and 1 base, with 11 bases remaining between them. The germline V gene has CDR1 SGHTA and CDR2 FQGTGA. CDR3 nucleotide sequence: TGTGCCAGCAGCTTGAATGTAGTAGGCACAGATACGCAGTATTTT. This sequence encodes CASSLNVVGTDTQYF.

The J gene is TRBJ1-6, the V gene TRBV30; the D gene is possibly TRBD1 (5 bases). CDR3 length: 16 residues. Per the germline V gene, CDR1 is GTSNPN and CDR2 is SVGIG (reference sequence). Deletions cut 1 base from V and 3 bases from J, with 13 bases between. This CDR3 reads CAWSGRGGDYNSPLHF. The CDR3 nucleotides read TGTGCCTGGAGTGGCCGAGGAGGGGACTATAATTCACCCCTCCACTTT.

The chain has TRBV28 and TRBJ1-2; 7 nucleotides align to TRBD1. This CDR3 spans 13 amino acids. V was clipped by 3 bases and J by 6 bases; unmatched bases: 4. CDR1 MDHEN and CDR2 SYDVKM come from the germline V gene. The CDR3: CASSLGQYDGYTF. As DNA, the CDR3 is TGTGCCAGCAGTTTGGGACAGTACGATGGCTACACCTTC.

This chain connects TRBV19 to TRBJ1-5; D uncertain. There are 13 residues in the CDR3. CDR1 and CDR2 from the germline V gene are LNHDA and SQIVND (reference sequence). V gave up 3 bases and J gave up 6 bases, with 9 bases separating them. CDR3 nucleotides: TGTGCCAGTAGTATTGATGGGAGTCAGCCCCAGCATTTT. Its protein product is CASSIDGSQPQHF.

This rearrangement joins TRBV7-9 to TRBJ2-7, with 8 bases identical to TRBD2. V lost 4 bases to trimming and J lost 2 bases; unmatched junction nucleotides: 13. From germline, CDR1 is SEHNR and CDR2 FQNEAQ (reference sequence). This CDR3 region has 17 residues. The CDR3 loop reads CASSSGGGRGITYEQYF. CDR3 in DNA: TGTGCCAGCAGCTCCGGGGGGGGTAGAGGAATAACCTACGAGCAGTACTTC.

This clone was counted between two and nine times. The chain joins TRBV29-1 to TRBJ1-1; the match to TRBD1 covers 8 bases. CDR1 and CDR2 (germline): SQVTM, ANQGSEA. This CDR3 contains 12 residues. J lost 4 bases, V lost 6 bases, and 4 bases had no gene match. Here the CDR3 reads CSVEQGVTEAFF. The DNA of the CDR3 is TGCAGCGTCGAACAGGGGGTCACTGAAGCTTTCTTT.

This clone was found once. The chain couples TRBV18 to TRBJ2-5, with TRBD1 matching over 7 bases. CDR1 KGHSH and CDR2 LQKENI come from the germline V gene. The CDR3 is 13 residues long. The V gene end was trimmed by 8 bases and the J gene end by 3 bases; junction bases not matched to a gene: 6. CDR3 in amino acids: CASAQGVEETQYF. CDR3 DNA sequence: TGTGCCAGCGCCCAGGGGGTGGAAGAGACCCAGTACTTC.

The J gene is TRBJ2-4, the V gene TRBV5-1; perhaps TRBD1 as D (5 bases). V was clipped by 1 base and J by 8 bases, with 13 bases between them. The CDR3 runs 14 residues. CDR1 and CDR2 (germline): SGHRS, YFSETQ. CDR3 region: CASSLRQLTDIQYF. CDR3 coding DNA: TGCGCCAGCAGCTTGAGACAGCTTACTGACATTCAGTACTTC. The entire variable domain, with the rest obtained from reference TRBV5-1 and TRBJ2-4, is as follows: KAGVTQTPRYLIKTRGQQVTLSCSPISGHRSVSWYQQTPGQGLQFLFEYFSETQRNKGNFPGRFSGRQFSNSRSEMNVSTLELGDSALYLCASSLRQLTDIQYFGAGTRLSVL.

The chain has TRBV9 and TRBJ2-3, with 7 bases lining up with TRBD1. This CDR3 spans 15 amino acids. V shed 3 bases and J 10 bases; nucleotides not matched to a gene: 14. CDR1 SGDLS and CDR2 YYNGEE come from the germline V gene. The CDR3 is CASSARDSLWLAQYF. The CDR3, as DNA: TGTGCCAGCAGCGCCCGGGACAGCCTCTGGTTAGCGCAGTATTTT.

The sample holds a few counts of this clone. This chain links TRBV7-6 with TRBJ1-1; a weak D match, TRBD1 (6 bases). CDR3 length: 16 amino acids. CDR1 and CDR2 from the germline V gene are SGHVS and FNYEAQ. Trimming pared 5 bases from V and 4 bases from J, leaving 20 bases between. CDR3 in DNA: TGTGCCAGCAGCCAGGGCCCCGGCGGGGGCGGCACTGAAGCTTTCTTT. Encoded protein: CASSQGPGGGGTEAFF.

The V call is TRBV9, the J call TRBJ2-2; tentative D call: TRBD1 (7 bases). The CDR3 extends over 16 amino acids. Trimming left V 0 bases short and J 6 bases short, with 15 bases between. The germline V gene has CDR1 SGDLS and CDR2 YYNGEE. Here the CDR3 DNA reads TGTGCCAGCAGCGTAGTAGGAGGGGGCCTGGCCGGGGAGCTGTTTTTT. Its translation is CASSVVGGGLAGELFF.